The 25 T cell receptor beta chains given below trace back to one sample, sequenced in a study of CD8+CD57+ T cells in acquired aplastic anemia. The patients chosen for sequencing had shown expansion of CD8+CD57+ cells (detected by flow cytometry). The study profiled TCR beta VDJ and CDR3 using genomic DNA as template. MiXCR, applied by TCRdb to the reads, yields one record per CDR3 protein. The sample contains roughly 250,000 distinct CDR3 sequences, 82% of which appear only once. The sequencing input was sorted CD4+, CD8+, or CD8+CD57+ T cells (not recorded which) from PBMCs. These receptors all come from a human donor with aplastic anemia.

The sample holds one count of this clonotype. The CDR3 carries no conserved terminal phenylalanine or tryptophan, so it likely arises from a read error. The rearrangement links TRBV7-9 to TRBJ1-2, with D unresolved. Germline V gives CDR1 SEHNR, CDR2 FQNEAQ (reference sequence). This CDR3 comprises 13 residues. The CDR3 loop is CASSLGLAGGYTV. The CDR3, as DNA: TGCGCCAGCAGCTTAGGCCTTGCAGGTGGCTACACCGTC.

This clonotype was recorded many times. The gene calls are TRBV9 and TRBJ1-2; D is uncertain. The CDR3 has 15 amino acids. V lost 0 bases to trimming and J lost 5 bases, with 14 bases between them. Germline V gives CDR1 SGDLS, CDR2 YYNGEE. CDR3 region: CASSVEVNTPYGYTF. The CDR3 nucleotides are TGTGCCAGCAGCGTAGAAGTTAATACTCCTTATGGCTACACCTTC.

To note about this clonotype: Just one base apart from a much larger clone, this may be a read error. The V gene is TRBV5-4, the J gene TRBJ1-1; possibly TRBD1 for D (5 bases). CDR1 SGHNT and CDR2 YYREEE come from the germline V gene (reference sequence). Trimming removed 2 bases at V and 1 base at J, with 12 bases between. CDR3 length equals 15 residues. CDR3 nucleotides: TGTGCCAGCAGCTTTAATATCACAGGGAACACTGAAGCTTTCTTT. This codes for CASSFNITGNTEAFF.

The chain recombines TRBV19 with TRBJ2-1; D may match TRBD1 or TRBD2 (5 bases each). The end of the DNA is better explained by TRBJ2-7, so the J call may be wrong. Germline values: CDR1 LNHDA, CDR2 SQIVND (reference sequence). The CDR3 runs 15 residues. The CDR3 sequence is CASSITGGPYNEQYF. CDR3 coding DNA: TGTGCCAGTAGTATAACAGGCGGGCCTTACAATGAGCAGTACTTC.

The rearrangement uses TRBV10-2 and TRBJ1-6, with 7 bases identical to TRBD1. This CDR3 comprises 15 residues. Per germline, CDR1 WSHSY and CDR2 SAAADI. Losses at the gene ends were 1 base for V and 5 bases for J; bases not matched to a gene: 2. The CDR3 reads CASSEYGTDNSPLHF. The CDR3 bases are TGCGCCAGCAGTGAGTACGGGACAGATAATTCACCCCTCCACTTT.

CDR3 coding DNA: TGTGCCAGCAGCTCCTACCGGGACATCACAGATACGCACACCTTC. It yields the protein CASSSYRDITDTHTF. The rearrangement links TRBV9 to TRBJ1-2; possible D gene TRBD1, 6 bases. Germline V gene data show CDR1 as SGDLS and CDR2 as YYNGEE. Trimming removed 4 bases at V and 12 bases at J, with 25 bases between. The CDR3 sequence is 15 residues long.

The rearrangement links TRBV5-4 to TRBJ2-7, with TRBD1 identical over 7 bases. This CDR3 spans 18 amino acids. CDR1 is SGHNT and CDR2 is YYREEE in the germline V gene (reference sequence). Losses at the gene ends were 5 bases for V and 1 base for J; bases not matched to a gene: 18. CDR3: CASRIGLDGTALSYEQYV. In DNA form, the CDR3 reads TGTGCCAGCAGGATTGGGCTAGACGGGACAGCCCTTTCCTACGAGCAGTACGTC.

Details on this clonotype: One end of the junction varies from germline; a read error may be responsible. The rearrangement links TRBV2 to TRBJ1-2, with D uncertain. The V gene's germline CDR1 is SNHLY and CDR2 FYNNEI. The CDR3 contains 16 residues. CDR3 region: CASGEESTETQYVYTF. CDR3 DNA sequence: TGTGCCAGCGGCGAGGAGAGCACCGAGACGCAGTATGTCTACACCTTC.

A note on this clonotype: Sequence at one end of the junction differs from germline and may be a read error. The V call is TRBV9, the J call TRBJ2-3; D unclear. The CDR3 runs 14 residues. CDR1 and CDR2 (germline): SGDLS, YYNGEE. This CDR3 is CASSVPVDAEFWHF. In nucleotides, the CDR3 is TGTGCCAGCAGCGTACCCGTAGACGCAGAATTTTGGCATTTT.

Comments on this clonotype: The junction does not match germline at one end; this may be a read error. The chain couples TRBV7-2 to TRBJ2-3, with 10 nucleotides matching TRBD2. The germline V gene encodes CDR1 SGHTA and CDR2 FQGNSA. There are 13 residues in the CDR3. CDR3 amino acids: CASRLAGGPKKYF. The CDR3 coding sequence is TGTGCCAGCAGGTTAGCGGGAGGACCTAAGAAGTATTTT.

The gene calls are TRBV9 and TRBJ2-3; no firm D call. The DNA end lines up better with TRBJ1-5; the J call may be wrong. The CDR3 loop spans 14 amino acids. Looked up from germline, CDR1 is SGDLS and CDR2 is YYNGEE. Written as DNA, the CDR3 is TGTGCCAGCAGCGGATTAGCGGGTAACACCGGGCAGCATTTT. Its translation is CASSGLAGNTGQHF.

Comments on this clonotype: Germline and junction disagree at one end, which may indicate a read error. This chain links TRBV7-2 with TRBJ1-5, with D possibly being TRBD1 (6 bases). The germline CDR1 and CDR2 sequences are SGHTA and FQGNSA. This CDR3 comprises 13 residues. The chain's CDR3 is CASSLTGTHPQQF. For the CDR3, the DNA is TGCGCCAGCAGCCTAACAGGGACTCACCCTCAGCAGTTT.

The genes are TRBV7-9 and TRBJ2-5; unclear D gene. Trimming pared 3 bases from V and 5 bases from J, leaving 13 bases between. Germline V CDR1 and CDR2: SEHNR, FQNEAQ (reference sequence). This CDR3 contains 14 residues. Written as DNA, the CDR3 is TGTGCCAGCAGCTTTTTTAGCTCCGGGGAGACCCAGTACTTC. It is translated as CASSFFSSGETQYF.

On this clonotype: An end of the junction does not agree with germline; a read error may underlie this. The chain is built from TRBV20-1 and TRBJ1-2, with TRBD1 as a possible D gene (5 bases). Germline V CDR1 and CDR2: DFQATT, SNEGSKA (reference sequence). This CDR3 is 11 amino acids long. DNA of the CDR3: TGCAGTGCCAGGGAGAGGGAGAATTCACCCTTC. This translates into CSARERENSPF.

Concerning this clonotype: At one end the junction does not follow the germline gene, possibly because of a read error. The rearrangement joins TRBV7-6 to TRBJ2-3, with TRBD1 identical over 7 bases. In germline, CDR1 is SGHVS, CDR2 FNYEAQ. The CDR3 consists of 14 residues. The CDR3 reads CASSSGRGQDSNQF. CDR3 DNA: TGTGCCAGCAGCTCCGGTCGAGGACAGGATAGCAATCAGTTT.

This clonotype has just a few counts. No conserved phenylalanine or tryptophan ends this CDR3, so it is likely a read error. The DNA is left out, because the CDR3 cannot be placed on it with certainty; the CDR3 is given as TCRdb lists it. V usage is TRBV7-9 and J usage is TRBJ2-5; TRBD2 reflects the table's D call only, with no check against the DNA. From germline, CDR1 is SEHNR and CDR2 FQNEAQ (reference sequence). Including both end residues, the CDR3 is 12 amino acids long. The CDR3 protein is CASSFQRSGGSY.

A note on this clonotype: This is likely a read error, given that the CDR3 carries no conserved phenylalanine or tryptophan at its end. The DNA is omitted, as the CDR3 cannot be located on it reliably, and the CDR3 follows TCRdb's listing. The J gene is TRBJ2-1, the V gene TRBV15; the table names TRBD1, a call not compared with the DNA. The CDR3 is 13 amino acids long, termini counted. Per germline, CDR1 LNHNV and CDR2 YYDKDF (reference sequence). CDR3 residues: CASSNGGHREKFL.

In the case of this clonotype: Being one base from a much bigger clone, this may be a read error. The genes are TRBV7-9 and TRBJ2-3; TRBD1 is a possible D gene (6 bases). V shed 1 base and J shed 2 bases, with 19 bases lying between them. The CDR3 loop spans 18 amino acids. Germline V gene sequence: CDR1 SEHNR, CDR2 FQNEAQ (reference sequence). The CDR3 nucleotides are TGTGCCAGCAGCTTAGTACCCGGGGCAGGGGATCACACAGATACGCAGTATTTT. Translation: CASSLVPGAGDHTDTQYF.

A word on this clonotype: A junction boundary mismatches the germline segment, possibly from a read error. The chain couples TRBV2 to TRBJ2-5; no clear D gene. The CDR3 sequence is 14 residues long. Germline V gene sequence: CDR1 SNHLY, CDR2 FYNNEI. The CDR3 coding sequence is TGTGCCAGCAGTAATGGCAGGATGCAAGAGCAGCTGTTCTTC. Amino acids: CASSNGRMQEQLFF.

This clonotype came up once. The chain couples TRBV15 to TRBJ2-1; TRBD2 matches 8 bases. Losses at the gene ends were 1 base for V and 8 bases for J; bases not matched to a gene: 4. CDR3 size: 14 residues. Germline V CDR1 and CDR2: LNHNV, YYDKDF (reference sequence). The CDR3 region has the DNA TGTGCCACCAGCAGAGGCGGGGGGAGCGATGAGCAGTTCTTC. It translates to CATSRGGGSDEQFF.

This sequence joins TRBV7-8 and TRBJ2-1; D perhaps matches TRBD1 (5 bases). This CDR3 is built from 16 residues. The V end was cut by 5 bases, the J end by 11 bases, with 25 bases between. Germline lookup yields CDR1 SGHVS and CDR2 FQNEAQ. For the CDR3, the DNA is TGTGCCAGCAGCCTAGGGGCCGAAACCGGTCAGGATCAGCAGTTCTTC. Translated: CASSLGAETGQDQQFF.

This chain connects TRBV19 to TRBJ2-7; 9 bases line up with TRBD1. The J call may not be correct, given that the DNA end is closer to TRBJ2-5. The CDR3 totals 13 residues. Germline CDR1 reads LNHDA; CDR2 reads SQIVND (reference sequence). The CDR3 DNA reads TGTGCCAGCACTGGACAGGGGCAAGAGACCCAGTACTTC. Protein product: CASTGQGQETQYF.

This clonotype was detected a few times. This rearrangement joins TRBV11-2 to TRBJ2-3; tentative D call: TRBD1 (5 bases). The V gene's germline CDR1 is SGHAT and CDR2 FQNNGV. Deletions cut 0 bases from V and 2 bases from J, with 15 bases between. The CDR3 covers 17 residues. The CDR3 nucleotides read TGTGCCAGCAGCTTAGATCTGACAGTAGCTACCACAGATACGCAGTATTTT. It specifies CASSLDLTVATTDTQYF.

The chain couples TRBV5-4 to TRBJ1-5, with D hard to call. Germline lookup yields CDR1 SGHNT and CDR2 YYREEE (reference sequence). The V end was cut by 4 bases, the J end by 4 bases, with 15 bases between. This CDR3 is built from 15 residues. The CDR3 DNA sequence: TGTGCCAGCAGCGTTACTAGCGCCACAAATCAGCCCCAGCATTTT. Amino acid sequence: CASSVTSATNQPQHF. Full variable domain (outside the CDR3, taken from reference TRBV5-4 and TRBJ1-5): ETGVTQSPTHLIKTRGQQVTLRCSSQSGHNTVSWYQQALGQGPQFIFQYYREEENGRGNFPPRFSGLQFPNYSSELNVNALELDDSALYLCASSVTSATNQPQHFGDGTRLSIL.

The rearrangement joins TRBV11-3 to TRBJ2-2; D may be TRBD1 (6 bases). This CDR3 region has 15 residues. CDR1 and CDR2 from the germline V gene are SGHNT and YENEEA. The V end was cut by 0 bases, the J end by 4 bases, with 9 bases between. The CDR3 loop is CASSLDLTGTGELFF. CDR3 DNA: TGTGCCAGCAGCTTAGATCTGACAGGCACCGGGGAGCTGTTTTTT.